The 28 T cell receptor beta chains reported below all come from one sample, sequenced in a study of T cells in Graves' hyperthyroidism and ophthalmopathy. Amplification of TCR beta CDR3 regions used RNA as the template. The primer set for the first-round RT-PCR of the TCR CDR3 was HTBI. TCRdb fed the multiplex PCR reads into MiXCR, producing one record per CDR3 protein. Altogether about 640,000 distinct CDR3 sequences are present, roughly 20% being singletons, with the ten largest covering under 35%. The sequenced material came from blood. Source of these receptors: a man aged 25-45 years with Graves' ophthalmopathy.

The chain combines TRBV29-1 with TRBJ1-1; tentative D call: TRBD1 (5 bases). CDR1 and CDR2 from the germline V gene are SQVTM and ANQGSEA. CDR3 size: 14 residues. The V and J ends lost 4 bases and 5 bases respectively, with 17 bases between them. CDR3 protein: CSVVEGPPGTEAFF. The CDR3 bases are TGCAGCGTTGTGGAGGGGCCCCCAGGGACTGAAGCTTTCTTT.

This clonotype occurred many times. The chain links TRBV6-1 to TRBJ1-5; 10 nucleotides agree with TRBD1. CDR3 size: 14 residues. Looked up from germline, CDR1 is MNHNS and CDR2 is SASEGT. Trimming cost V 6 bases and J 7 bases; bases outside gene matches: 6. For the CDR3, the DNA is TGTGCCAGCAGGAAGACAGGGGGCATCCAGCCCCAGCATTTT. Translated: CASRKTGGIQPQHF.

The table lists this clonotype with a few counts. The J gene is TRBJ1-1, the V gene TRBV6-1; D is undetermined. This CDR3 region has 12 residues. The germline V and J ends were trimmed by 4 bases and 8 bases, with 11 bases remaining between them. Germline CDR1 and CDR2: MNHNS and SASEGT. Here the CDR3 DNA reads TGTGCCAGCAGTGCGGAACCCAGGGAAGCTTTCTTT. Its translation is CASSAEPREAFF.

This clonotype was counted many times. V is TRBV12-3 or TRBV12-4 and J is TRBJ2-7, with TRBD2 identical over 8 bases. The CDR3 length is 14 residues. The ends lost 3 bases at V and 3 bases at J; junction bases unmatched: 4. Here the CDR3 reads CASSFSSGNYEQYF. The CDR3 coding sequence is TGTGCCAGCAGTTTCAGTAGCGGGAACTACGAGCAGTACTTC.

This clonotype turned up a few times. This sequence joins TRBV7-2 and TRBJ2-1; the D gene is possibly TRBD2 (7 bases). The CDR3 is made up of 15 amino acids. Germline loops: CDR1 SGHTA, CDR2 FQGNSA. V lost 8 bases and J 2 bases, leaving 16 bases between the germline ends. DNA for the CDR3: TGTGCCAGCCGGCCCGGGGAGGGGGCCTACAATGAGCAGTTCTTC. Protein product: CASRPGEGAYNEQFF. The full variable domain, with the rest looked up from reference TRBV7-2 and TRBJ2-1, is GAGVSQSPSNKVTEKGKDVELRCDPISGHTALYWYRQSLGQGLEFLIYFQGNSAPDKSGLPSDRFSAERTGGSVSTLTIQRTQQEDSAVYLCASRPGEGAYNEQFFGPGTRLTVL.

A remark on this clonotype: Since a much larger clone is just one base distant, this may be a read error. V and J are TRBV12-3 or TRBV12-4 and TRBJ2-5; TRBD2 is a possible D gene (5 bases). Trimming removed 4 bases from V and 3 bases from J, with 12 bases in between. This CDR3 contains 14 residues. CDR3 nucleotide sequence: TGTGCCAGCAGTTCGTCAGCGGCCGAAGAGACCCAGTACTTC. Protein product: CASSSSAAEETQYF.

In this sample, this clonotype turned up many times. CDR3 amino acids: CSANQREGPTDTQYF. CDR3 in DNA: TGCAGTGCTAACCAGCGGGAGGGCCCCACAGATACGCAGTATTTT. The chain employs TRBV20-1 and TRBJ2-3; 10 bases line up with TRBD2. The CDR3 is made up of 15 amino acids. Trimming removed 4 bases from V and 2 bases from J; junction bases left unmatched: 6. Germline V gene sequence: CDR1 DFQATT, CDR2 SNEGSKA (reference sequence).

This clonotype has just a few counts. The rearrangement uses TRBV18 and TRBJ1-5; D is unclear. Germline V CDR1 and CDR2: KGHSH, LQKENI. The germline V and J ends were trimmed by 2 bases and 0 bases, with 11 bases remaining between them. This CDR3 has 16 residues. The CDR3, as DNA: TGTGCCAGCTCACCAGGCTACAGCGATAGCAATCAGCCCCAGCATTTT. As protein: CASSPGYSDSNQPQHF.

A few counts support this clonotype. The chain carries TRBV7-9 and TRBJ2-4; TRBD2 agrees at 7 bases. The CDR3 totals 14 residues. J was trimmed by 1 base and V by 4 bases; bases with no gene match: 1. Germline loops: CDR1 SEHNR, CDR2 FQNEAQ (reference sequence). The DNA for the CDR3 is TGTGCCAGCAGCTACGGGGGGGCCAAAAACATTCAGTACTTC. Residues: CASSYGGAKNIQYF. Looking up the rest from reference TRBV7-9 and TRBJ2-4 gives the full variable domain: DTGVSQNPRHKITKRGQNVTFRCDPISEHNRLYWYRQTLGQGPEFLTYFQNEAQLEKSRLLSDRFSAERPKGSFSTLEIQRTEQGDSAMYLCASSYGGAKNIQYFGAGTRLSVL.

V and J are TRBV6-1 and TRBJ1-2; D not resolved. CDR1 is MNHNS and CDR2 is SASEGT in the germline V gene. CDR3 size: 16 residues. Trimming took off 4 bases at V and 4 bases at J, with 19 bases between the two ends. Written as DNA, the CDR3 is TGTGCCAGCAGTGTATCTGTAATAGGGCTGCTCTATGGCTACACCTTC. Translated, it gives CASSVSVIGLLYGYTF.

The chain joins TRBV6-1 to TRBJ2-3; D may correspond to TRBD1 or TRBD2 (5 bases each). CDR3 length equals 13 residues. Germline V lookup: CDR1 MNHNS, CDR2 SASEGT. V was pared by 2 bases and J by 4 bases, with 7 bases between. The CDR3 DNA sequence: TGTGCCAGCAGTGAAACGGGACCAGATACGCAGTATTTT. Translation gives CASSETGPDTQYF.

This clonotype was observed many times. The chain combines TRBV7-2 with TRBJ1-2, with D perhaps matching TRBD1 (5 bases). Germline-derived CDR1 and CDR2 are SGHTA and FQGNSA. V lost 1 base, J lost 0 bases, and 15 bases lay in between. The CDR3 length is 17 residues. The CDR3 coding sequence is TGTGCCAGCAGCTTAGGGGTCGGGGCGGAGGCTAACTATGGCTACACCTTC. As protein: CASSLGVGAEANYGYTF.

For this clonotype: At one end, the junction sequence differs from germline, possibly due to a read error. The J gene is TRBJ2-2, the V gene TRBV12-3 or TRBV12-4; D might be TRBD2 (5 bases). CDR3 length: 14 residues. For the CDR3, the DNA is TGTGCCAGCAGTCGTACTTCTGACACCGGGGAGCTGTTCTTT. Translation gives CASSRTSDTGELFF.

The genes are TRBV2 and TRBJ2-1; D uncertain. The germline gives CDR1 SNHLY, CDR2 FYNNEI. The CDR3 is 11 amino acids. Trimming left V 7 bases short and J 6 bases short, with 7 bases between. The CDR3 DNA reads TGTGCCAGCACCTCGAGCAATGAGCAGTTCTTC. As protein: CASTSSNEQFF.

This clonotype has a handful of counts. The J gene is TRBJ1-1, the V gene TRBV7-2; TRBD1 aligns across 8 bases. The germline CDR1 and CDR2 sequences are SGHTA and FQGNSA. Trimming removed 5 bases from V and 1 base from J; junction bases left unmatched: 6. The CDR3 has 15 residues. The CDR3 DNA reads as TGTGCCAGCAGCCCCAGGGGGCTGGGGAACACTGAAGCTTTCTTT. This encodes CASSPRGLGNTEAFF.

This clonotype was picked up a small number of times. The CDR3 nucleotides are TGTGCCAGCAGTTTCTACGACAGGGGAGGTGAGACCCAGTACTTC. It yields the protein CASSFYDRGGETQYF. The rearrangement joins TRBV27 to TRBJ2-5, with TRBD1 matching over 8 bases. CDR3 length: 15 residues. From germline, CDR1 is MNHEY and CDR2 SMNVEV (reference sequence). J was trimmed by 5 bases and V by 3 bases; bases with no gene match: 8.

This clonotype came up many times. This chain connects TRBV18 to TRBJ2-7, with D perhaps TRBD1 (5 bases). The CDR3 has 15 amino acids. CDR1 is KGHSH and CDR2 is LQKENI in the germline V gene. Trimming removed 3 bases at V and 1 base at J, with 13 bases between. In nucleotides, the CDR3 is TGTGCCAGCTCACCTCTGAACAGGAATTCCTACGAGCAGTACTTC. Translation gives CASSPLNRNSYEQYF.

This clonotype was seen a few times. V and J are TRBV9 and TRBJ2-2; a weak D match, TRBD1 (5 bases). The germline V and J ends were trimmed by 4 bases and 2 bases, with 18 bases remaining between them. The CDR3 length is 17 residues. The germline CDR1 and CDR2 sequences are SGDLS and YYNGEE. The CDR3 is CASSIRPTEINTGELFF. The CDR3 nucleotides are TGTGCCAGCAGCATTAGACCGACAGAAATTAACACCGGGGAGCTGTTTTTT.

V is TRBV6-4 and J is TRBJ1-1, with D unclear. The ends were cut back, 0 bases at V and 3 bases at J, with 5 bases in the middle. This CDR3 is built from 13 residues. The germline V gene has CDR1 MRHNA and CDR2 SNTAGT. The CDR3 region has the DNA TGTGCCAGCAGTGACTCGTGGGACACTGAAGCTTTCTTT. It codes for CASSDSWDTEAFF.

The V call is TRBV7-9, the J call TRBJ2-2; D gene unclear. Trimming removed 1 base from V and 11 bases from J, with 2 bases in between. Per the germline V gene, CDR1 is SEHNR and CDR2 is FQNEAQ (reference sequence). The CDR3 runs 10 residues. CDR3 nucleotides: TGTGCCAGCAGCTTAGTCGAGCTGTTTTTT. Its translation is CASSLVELFF. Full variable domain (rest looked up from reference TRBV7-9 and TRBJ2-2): DTGVSQNPRHKITKRGQNVTFRCDPISEHNRLYWYRQTLGQGPEFLTYFQNEAQLEKSRLLSDRFSAERPKGSFSTLEIQRTEQGDSAMYLCASSLVELFFGEGSRLTVL.

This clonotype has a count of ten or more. The CDR3, as DNA: TGTGCCAGCAGTGATTCACACAGGGGACACTATGGCTACACCTTC. Protein: CASSDSHRGHYGYTF. The chain is built from TRBV6-1 and TRBJ1-2; 7 nucleotides agree with TRBD1. V gave up 3 bases and J gave up 3 bases; unmatched junction bases: 7. This CDR3 comprises 15 residues. Germline-derived CDR1 and CDR2 are MNHNS and SASEGT.

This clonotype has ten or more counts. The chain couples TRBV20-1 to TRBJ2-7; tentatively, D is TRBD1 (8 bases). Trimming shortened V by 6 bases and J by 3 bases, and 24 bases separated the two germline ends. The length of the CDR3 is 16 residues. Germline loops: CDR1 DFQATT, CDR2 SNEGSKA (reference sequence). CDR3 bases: TGCAGTGCGTCCCGGGGAGCGGGACAGGTGGGCTACGAGCAGTACTTC. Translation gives CSASRGAGQVGYEQYF.

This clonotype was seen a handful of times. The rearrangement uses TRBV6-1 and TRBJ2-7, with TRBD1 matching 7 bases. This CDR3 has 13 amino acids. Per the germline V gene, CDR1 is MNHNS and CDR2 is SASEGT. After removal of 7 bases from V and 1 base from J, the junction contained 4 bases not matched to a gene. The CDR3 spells CASIGQDSYEQYF. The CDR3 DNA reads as TGTGCCAGCATAGGACAGGATTCCTACGAGCAGTACTTC.

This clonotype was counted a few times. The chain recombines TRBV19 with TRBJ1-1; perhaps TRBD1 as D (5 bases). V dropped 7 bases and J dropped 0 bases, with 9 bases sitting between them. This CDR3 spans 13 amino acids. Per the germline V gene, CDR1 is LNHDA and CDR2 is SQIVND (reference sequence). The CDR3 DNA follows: TGTGCCAGTAATGGGGGGGTGAACACTGAAGCTTTCTTT. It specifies CASNGGVNTEAFF.

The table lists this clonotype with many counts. CDR3 DNA sequence: TGTGCCTGGAATACGGGACTAGCGGGAGGCAATGAGCAGTTCTTC. Protein product: CAWNTGLAGGNEQFF. The rearrangement joins TRBV30 to TRBJ2-1, with TRBD2 matching over 15 bases. J gave up 6 bases and V 4 bases, and 4 bases lay outside the gene matches. Germline assignment: CDR1 GTSNPN and CDR2 SVGIG (reference sequence). The CDR3 is 15 amino acids.

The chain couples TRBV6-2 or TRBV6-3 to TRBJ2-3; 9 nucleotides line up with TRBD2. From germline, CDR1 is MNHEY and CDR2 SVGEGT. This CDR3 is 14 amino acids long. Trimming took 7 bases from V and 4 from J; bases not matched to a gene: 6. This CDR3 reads CASKETSGPDTQYF. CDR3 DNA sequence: TGTGCCAGCAAAGAGACTAGCGGACCAGATACGCAGTATTTT.

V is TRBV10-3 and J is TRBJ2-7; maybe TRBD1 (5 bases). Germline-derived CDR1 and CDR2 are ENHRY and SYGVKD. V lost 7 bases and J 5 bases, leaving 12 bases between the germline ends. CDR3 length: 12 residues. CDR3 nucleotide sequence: TGTGCCATCAACTCAGGGCCCAACGAGCAGTACTTC. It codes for CAINSGPNEQYF.

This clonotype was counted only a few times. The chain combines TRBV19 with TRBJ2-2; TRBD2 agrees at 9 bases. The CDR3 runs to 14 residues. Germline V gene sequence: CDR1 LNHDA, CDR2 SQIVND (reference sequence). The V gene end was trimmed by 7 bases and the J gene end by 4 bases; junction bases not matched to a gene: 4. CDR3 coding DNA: TGTGCCAGTATCAAAGCGGGAGGCACCGGGGAGCTGTTTTTT. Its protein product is CASIKAGGTGELFF. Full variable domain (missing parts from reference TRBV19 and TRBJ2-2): DGGITQSPKYLFRKEGQNVTLSCEQNLNHDAMYWYRQDPGQGLRLIYYSQIVNDFQKGDIAEGYSVSREKKESFPLTVTSAQKNPTAFYLCASIKAGGTGELFFGEGSRLTVL.